The clone carrying this T cell receptor (beta chain) was counted a single time. Three rounds of nested PCR, following a modified ARM-PCR protocol, produced the TCRbeta library. TCRdb analysed the multiplex PCR reads with MiXCR anew, one entry per CDR3 protein. The sample has over 100,000 distinct CDR3 sequences, 50% to 70% seen once; the top ten hold roughly 19%. This entry is derived from a study of tumor and adjacent non-tumor tissue in lung cancer. Across the study: Patients were aged roughly 30 to 76, 10 men and 4 to 6 women, stage I to III. Each sample yielded millions of productive TCRbeta reads on average.

The template was RNA from unsorted bulk tissue. Distant lung tissue was collected more than 3 cm away from the tumor edge. The V end was cut by 0 bases, the J end by 6 bases, with 9 bases between. Per the germline V gene, CDR1 is SGHTA and CDR2 is FQGTGA. The CDR3 covers 14 residues. The sequenced sample consisted of distant non-tumor lung tissue. This receptor was taken from a man aged 55 to 69 with non-small cell lung cancer. The rearrangement joins TRBV7-3 to TRBJ2-1; D unresolved. In nucleotides, the CDR3 is TGTGCCAGCAGCTTAACGGCTCTTGGCAATGAGCAGTTCTTC. Protein sequence: CASSLTALGNEQFF.